These T cell receptor beta chains were read from a single sample in a study of blood T cell repertoires in COVID-19. The table came from immunoSEQ multiplex PCR; TCRdb's copy has only in-frame clones and leaves some out. The sample records about 210,000 clones, over 80% being singletons. Sequencing was carried out using PBMCs or T cells enriched from blood (not recorded which). Every receptor here comes from a man aged 18 to 29 with acute COVID-19. The conserved cysteine and the conserved F or W are not part of the CDR3 here.

V	J	CDR3
TRBV19	TRBJ1-5	ASSTGQGNQPQH
TRBV2	TRBJ2-7	ASSAGDYEQY
TRBV30	TRBJ2-3	AWSTQADTQY
TRBV5-8	TRBJ1-2	ASSSRPGQGSGYT
TRBV28	TRBJ1-5	ASSYSGVGNQPQH
TRBV27	TRBJ1-4	ASSLRGDATNEKLF
TRBV6-5	TRBJ1-3	ASTIPGDSGNTIY
TRBV19	TRBJ2-2	ASRSGTWNTGELF
TRBV6-1	TRBJ2-7	ASSDSGATTYEQY
TRBV28	TRBJ2-1	ASSAGLAYDNEQF
TRBV11-2	TRBJ2-3	ASSLRDAVDTQY
TRBV5-1	TRBJ2-7	ASSTSGQYEQY